These 19 T cell receptor beta chains were sequenced from one sample in a study of response to subunit inactivated influenza vaccine (dated by TCRdb to the late 2010s). Libraries were built with RT-PCR. The sequencer listed for this sample is Illumina HiSeq 2500. TCRdb trimmed public reads at Q25 via fastp, called clones via MiXCR and kept in-frame beta chains. Rows with one shared CDR3 protein collapse into an entry with the most common genes and DNA. This sample comprises 650,000 to 800,000 distinct CDR3 sequences, about 18% of them detected only once. The ten largest clones capture approximately 11% of the sample. Material: PBMCs from blood, obtained roughly 5 days after vaccination. Receptors originate from a man aged 50-59 years who received an inactivated influenza vaccine. Donor details come from another sample of the same person, matched by shared clones.

In its sample, this clonotype was seen a few times. The chain is built from TRBV5-1 and TRBJ2-1; a weak D match, TRBD2 (5 bases). This CDR3 is 15 amino acids long. Trimming removed 5 bases from V and 2 bases from J, with 14 bases in between. Looked up from germline, CDR1 is SGHRS and CDR2 is YFSETQ. The CDR3 nucleotides read TGCGCCAGCAGACCCGAGCGGAACCCCTACAATGAGCAGTTCTTC. As protein: CASRPERNPYNEQFF. Looking up the rest from reference TRBV5-1 and TRBJ2-1 gives the full variable domain: KAGVTQTPRYLIKTRGQQVTLSCSPISGHRSVSWYQQTPGQGLQFLFEYFSETQRNKGNFPGRFSGRQFSNSRSEMNVSTLELGDSALYLCASRPERNPYNEQFFGPGTRLTVL.

This clonotype has a handful of counts. The V call is TRBV28, the J call TRBJ2-3; no reliable D call. This CDR3 is built from 14 residues. Trimming stripped 2 bases from V and 4 bases from J, with 10 bases between. Germline assignment: CDR1 MDHEN and CDR2 SYDVKM. In nucleotides, the CDR3 is TGTGCCAGCAGTTTACGTAGCTCCGCAGATACGCAGTATTTT. It codes for CASSLRSSADTQYF.

This chain links TRBV20-1 with TRBJ2-5; TRBD2 aligns across 9 bases. The ends lost 1 base at V and 5 bases at J; junction bases unmatched: 5. The CDR3 has 14 residues. Looked up from germline, CDR1 is DFQATT and CDR2 is SNEGSKA (reference sequence). The CDR3 DNA reads TGCAGTGCTAGAGGAGCTAGCGGGGTGGAGACCCAGTACTTC. Translated, it gives CSARGASGVETQYF.

This chain uses TRBV10-3 with TRBJ2-5; TRBD2 agrees at 8 bases. The germline V gene has CDR1 ENHRY and CDR2 SYGVKD. The CDR3 loop spans 19 amino acids. Unmatched junction bases numbered 13, after V lost 0 bases and J lost 1 base. The CDR3: CAISESLSGSGGLQETQYF. DNA for the CDR3: TGTGCCATCAGTGAGTCTTTATCGGGGAGCGGGGGTCTCCAAGAGACCCAGTACTTC.

The V and J genes are TRBV27 and TRBJ2-3; D remains ambiguous. Trimming left V 2 bases short and J 0 bases short, with 12 bases between. The germline V gene has CDR1 MNHEY and CDR2 SMNVEV (reference sequence). The CDR3 totals 16 residues. Here the CDR3 reads CASSLIGPASTDTQYF. The CDR3 DNA reads TGTGCCAGCAGTTTAATTGGGCCAGCTAGCACAGATACGCAGTATTTT.

This clonotype was observed a few times. The J gene is TRBJ1-4, the V gene TRBV15; tentatively, D is TRBD1 (5 bases). The germline V and J ends were trimmed by 8 bases and 7 bases, with 17 bases remaining between them. The length of the CDR3 is 14 residues. CDR1 and CDR2 from the germline V gene are LNHNV and YYDKDF (reference sequence). CDR3 DNA sequence: TGTGCCACCTCGGGTGGCGCGAGGGGTGAAAAACTGTTTTTT. Protein sequence: CATSGGARGEKLFF. The whole variable domain, filled in from reference TRBV15 and TRBJ1-4, reads DAMVIQNPRYQVTQFGKPVTLSCSQTLNHNVMYWYQQKSSQAPKLLFHYYDKDFNNEADTPDNFQSRRPNTSFCFLDIRSPGLGDTAMYLCATSGGARGEKLFFGSGTQLSVL.

This clonotype was detected only a few times. The gene calls are TRBV30 and TRBJ2-7; a possible D gene is TRBD1 (6 bases). CDR3 size: 13 residues. Trimming took 2 bases from V and 2 from J, leaving 10 bases between them. The germline CDR1 and CDR2 sequences are GTSNPN and SVGIG (reference sequence). The chain's CDR3 is CAWSSGQPYEQYF. As DNA, the CDR3 is TGTGCCTGGAGTAGCGGACAGCCCTACGAGCAGTACTTC.

V is TRBV27 and J is TRBJ2-1, with TRBD2 matching over 7 bases. The V and J ends lost 3 bases and 8 bases, in that order; junction bases with no gene match: 13. Per the germline V gene, CDR1 is MNHEY and CDR2 is SMNVEV (reference sequence). This CDR3 contains 16 residues. Here the CDR3 reads CASSFLGTTQVYEQFF. The CDR3 region has the DNA TGTGCCAGCAGTTTTTTGGGGACTACACAAGTCTATGAGCAGTTCTTC.

About this clonotype itself: This sequence may be a read error, since a much larger clone differs from it by one base. The chain employs TRBV4-3 and TRBJ2-2, with 8 bases identical to TRBD1. Germline V CDR1 and CDR2: LGHNA, YSLEER. The V gene end was trimmed by 7 bases and the J gene end by 4 bases; junction bases not matched to a gene: 11. The length of the CDR3 is 16 residues. The CDR3 spells CASNRDRTGTTGELFF. The CDR3 DNA reads TGCGCCAGCAACCGCGACCGGACAGGGACCACCGGGGAGCTGTTTTTT.

The chain employs TRBV20-1 and TRBJ1-6; 8 bases agree with TRBD1. Germline V gene sequence: CDR1 DFQATT, CDR2 SNEGSKA (reference sequence). V was clipped by 8 bases and J by 11 bases; unmatched bases: 8. CDR3 length: 12 amino acids. The CDR3 coding sequence is TGCAGTACGACAGGGGTAAGCACACCCCTCCACTTT. This gives the protein CSTTGVSTPLHF.

This clonotype was detected a few times. The rearrangement joins TRBV10-3 to TRBJ1-3, with D hard to call. V was shortened by 7 bases and J by 0 bases, with 4 bases between the two germline ends. The CDR3 is 12 amino acids. Per germline, CDR1 ENHRY and CDR2 SYGVKD. In nucleotides, the CDR3 is TGTGCCATCATGGGCTCTGGAAACACCATATATTTT. It specifies CAIMGSGNTIYF.

This clonotype occurred a few times. This chain joins TRBV6-5 and TRBJ2-6; a possible D gene is TRBD2 (6 bases). The CDR3 consists of 18 residues. The ends were cut back, 2 bases at V and 4 bases at J, with 18 bases in the middle. The germline V gene has CDR1 MNHEY and CDR2 SVGAGI. In DNA form, the CDR3 reads TGTGCCAGCAGTTACCGAAGACCCATAGCGGAAGGGGCCAACGTCCTGACTTTC. Translation gives CASSYRRPIAEGANVLTF.

The V call is TRBV7-9, the J call TRBJ2-1; 10 bases agree with TRBD1. The CDR3 has 15 amino acids. V lost 4 bases, J lost 5 bases, and 5 bases stayed unmatched. The germline V gene has CDR1 SEHNR and CDR2 FQNEAQ (reference sequence). The CDR3 sequence is CASSSGQGGHNEQFF. The CDR3 DNA reads as TGTGCCAGCAGCTCAGGACAGGGGGGCCACAATGAGCAGTTCTTC.

Comment on this clonotype: An end of the junction differs from the germline gene, which may be a read error. The rearrangement uses TRBV28 and TRBJ1-5, with TRBD1 identical over 8 bases. Germline CDR1 and CDR2: MDHEN and SYDVKM. This CDR3 is built from 15 residues. CDR3 in amino acids: CASRAGTGWNQPQPF. The CDR3 nucleotides are TGTGCCAGCAGGGCCGGGACAGGATGGAATCAGCCCCAGCCTTTT.

This clonotype was detected ten times or more. The chain couples TRBV12-3 or TRBV12-4 to TRBJ1-2; D call uncertain. This CDR3 spans 12 amino acids. V was cut by 3 bases and J by 5 bases, with 7 bases left in between. CDR3 DNA: TGTGCCAGCAGTTTTGGTCAGTATGGCTACACCTTC. Translating it yields CASSFGQYGYTF.

Only a few counts were recorded for this clonotype. The chain carries TRBV21-1 and TRBJ2-1; TRBD1, the D gene given by the table, was not confirmed from the DNA. TRBV21-1 is shown as a pseudogene. The CDR3 is 13 residues long. CDR3 sequence: CASRGGLRNEQFF. As DNA, the CDR3 is TGTGCCAGCAGGGGGGGCCTGAGGAATGAGCAGTTCTTC.

This chain uses TRBV6-5 with TRBJ2-5; 13 bases line up with TRBD2. From germline, CDR1 is MNHEY and CDR2 SVGAGI. Trimming took 2 bases from V and 10 from J; bases not matched to a gene: 13. The CDR3 has 17 amino acids. CDR3 nucleotides: TGTGCCAGCAGTTACCACCTAAGAACTAGCGGGAGGGTAAACCAGTACTTC. This gives the protein CASSYHLRTSGRVNQYF.

The rearrangement uses TRBV27 and TRBJ1-4; no firm D call. Trimming stripped 5 bases from V and 0 bases from J, with 13 bases between. This CDR3 has 16 residues. The V gene's germline CDR1 is MNHEY and CDR2 SMNVEV (reference sequence). CDR3 in amino acids: CASSLRRSTTNEKLFF. The CDR3 nucleotides are TGTGCCAGCAGTCTGCGCAGGTCTACAACTAATGAAAAACTGTTTTTT.

The V gene is TRBV7-2, the J gene TRBJ2-7; TRBD2 matches 13 bases. Germline V CDR1 and CDR2: SGHTA, FQGNSA. After removal of 5 bases from V and 0 bases from J, the junction contained 7 bases not matched to a gene. The length of the CDR3 is 17 residues. Written as DNA, the CDR3 is TGTGCCAGCAGCCAGACTAGCGGGGGGTGGAGCTCCTACGAGCAGTACTTC. This codes for CASSQTSGGWSSYEQYF.